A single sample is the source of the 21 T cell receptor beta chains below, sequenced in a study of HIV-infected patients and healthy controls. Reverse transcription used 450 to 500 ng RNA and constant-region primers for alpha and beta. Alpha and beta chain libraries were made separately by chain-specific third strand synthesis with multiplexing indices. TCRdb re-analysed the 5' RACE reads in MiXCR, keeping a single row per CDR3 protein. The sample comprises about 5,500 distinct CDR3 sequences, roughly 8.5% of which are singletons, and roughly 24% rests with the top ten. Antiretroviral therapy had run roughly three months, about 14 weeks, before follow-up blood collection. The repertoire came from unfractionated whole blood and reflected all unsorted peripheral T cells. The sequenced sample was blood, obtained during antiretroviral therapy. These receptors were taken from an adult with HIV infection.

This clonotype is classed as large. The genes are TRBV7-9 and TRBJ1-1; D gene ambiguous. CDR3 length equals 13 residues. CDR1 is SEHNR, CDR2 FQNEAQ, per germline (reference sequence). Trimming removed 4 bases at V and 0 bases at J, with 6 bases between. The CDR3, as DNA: TGTGCCAGCAGCTCCTTCATGAACACTGAAGCTTTCTTT. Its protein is CASSSFMNTEAFF.

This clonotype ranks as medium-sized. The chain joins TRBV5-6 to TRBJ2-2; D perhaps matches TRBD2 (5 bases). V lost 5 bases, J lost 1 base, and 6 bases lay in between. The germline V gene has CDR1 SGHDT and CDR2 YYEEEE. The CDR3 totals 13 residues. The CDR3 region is CASRSGNTGELFF. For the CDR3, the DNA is TGTGCCAGCAGAAGCGGGAACACCGGGGAGCTGTTTTTT.

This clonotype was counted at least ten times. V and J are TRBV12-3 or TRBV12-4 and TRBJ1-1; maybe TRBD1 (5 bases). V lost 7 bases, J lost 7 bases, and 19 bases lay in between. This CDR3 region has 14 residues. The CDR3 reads CASIYSQGPNEAFF. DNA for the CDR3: TGTGCCAGCATCTATTCGCAGGGTCCCAATGAAGCTTTCTTT.

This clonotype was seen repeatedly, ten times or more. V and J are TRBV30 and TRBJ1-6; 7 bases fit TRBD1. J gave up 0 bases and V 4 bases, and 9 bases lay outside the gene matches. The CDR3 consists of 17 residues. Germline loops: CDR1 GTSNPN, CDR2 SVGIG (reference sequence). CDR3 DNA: TGTGCCTGGACCCCGACAGGGATAAGCTCCTATAATTCACCCCTCCACTTT. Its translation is CAWTPTGISSYNSPLHF.

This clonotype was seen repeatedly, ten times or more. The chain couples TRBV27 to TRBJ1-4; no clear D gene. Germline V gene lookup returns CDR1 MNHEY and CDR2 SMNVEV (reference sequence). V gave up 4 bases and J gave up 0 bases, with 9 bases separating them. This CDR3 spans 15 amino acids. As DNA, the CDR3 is TGTGCCAGCAGTTCCCAGTTTGCAACTAATGAAAAACTGTTTTTT. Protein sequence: CASSSQFATNEKLFF.

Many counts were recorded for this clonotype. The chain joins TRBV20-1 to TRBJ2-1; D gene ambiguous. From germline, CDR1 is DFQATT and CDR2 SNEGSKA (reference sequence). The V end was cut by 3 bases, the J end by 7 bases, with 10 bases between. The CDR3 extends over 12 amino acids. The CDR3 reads CSAREDWNEQFF. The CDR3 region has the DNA TGCAGTGCTAGGGAAGACTGGAATGAGCAGTTCTTC.

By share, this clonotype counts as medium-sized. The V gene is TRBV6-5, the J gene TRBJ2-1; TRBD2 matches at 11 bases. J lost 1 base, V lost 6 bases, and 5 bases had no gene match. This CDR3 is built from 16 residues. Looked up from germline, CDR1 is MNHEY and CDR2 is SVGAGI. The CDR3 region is CASSGGLAASYNEQFF. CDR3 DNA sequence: TGTGCCAGCAGCGGGGGACTAGCGGCTTCCTACAATGAGCAGTTCTTC.

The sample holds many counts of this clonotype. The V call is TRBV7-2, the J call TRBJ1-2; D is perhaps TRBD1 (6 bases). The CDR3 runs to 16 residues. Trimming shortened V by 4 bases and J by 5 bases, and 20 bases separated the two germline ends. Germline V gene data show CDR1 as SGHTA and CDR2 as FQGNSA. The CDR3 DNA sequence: TGTGCCAGCAGCTCTGGGGTCGGGGGGCGCGGTTATGGCTACACCTTC. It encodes CASSSGVGGRGYGYTF.

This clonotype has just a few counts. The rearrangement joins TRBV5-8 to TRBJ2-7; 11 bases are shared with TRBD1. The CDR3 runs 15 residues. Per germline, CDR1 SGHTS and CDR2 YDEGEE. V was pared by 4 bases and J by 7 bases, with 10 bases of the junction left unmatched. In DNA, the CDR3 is TGTGCCAGCAGCCGTCCCGGGACAGGGGGTTGGGAGCAGTACTTC. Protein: CASSRPGTGGWEQYF. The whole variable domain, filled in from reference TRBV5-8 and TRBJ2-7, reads EAGVTQSPTHLIKTRGQQATLRCSPISGHTSVYWYQQALGLGLQFLLWYDEGEERNRGNFPPRFSGRQFPNYSSELNVNALELEDSALYLCASSRPGTGGWEQYFGPGTRLTVT.

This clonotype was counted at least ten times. The CDR3 DNA is TGCAGTGCTGATGACAGATCTAATGAAAAACTGTTTTTT. Residues: CSADDRSNEKLFF. The chain has TRBV20-1 and TRBJ1-4; a weak D match, TRBD1 (5 bases). V was shortened by 5 bases and J by 3 bases, with 10 bases between the two germline ends. This CDR3 contains 13 residues. Germline V gene lookup returns CDR1 DFQATT and CDR2 SNEGSKA (reference sequence).

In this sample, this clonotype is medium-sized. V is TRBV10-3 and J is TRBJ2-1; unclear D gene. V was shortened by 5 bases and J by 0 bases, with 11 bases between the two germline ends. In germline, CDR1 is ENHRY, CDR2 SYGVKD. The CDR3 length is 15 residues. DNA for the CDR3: TGTGCCATCAGTCTGACGGTGAGCTCCTACAATGAGCAGTTCTTC. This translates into CAISLTVSSYNEQFF.

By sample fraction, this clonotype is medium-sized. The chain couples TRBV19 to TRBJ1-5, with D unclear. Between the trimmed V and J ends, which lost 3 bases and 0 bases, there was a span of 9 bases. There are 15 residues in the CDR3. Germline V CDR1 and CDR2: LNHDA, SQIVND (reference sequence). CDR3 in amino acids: CASSMSTFSNQPQHF. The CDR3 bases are TGTGCCAGTAGTATGTCTACATTTAGCAATCAGCCCCAGCATTTT.

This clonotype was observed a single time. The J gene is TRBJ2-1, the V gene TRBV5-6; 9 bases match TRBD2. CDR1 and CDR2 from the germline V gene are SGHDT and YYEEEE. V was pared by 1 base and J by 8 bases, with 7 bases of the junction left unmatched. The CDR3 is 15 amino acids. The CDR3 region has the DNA TGTGCCAGCAGCTTGAGTTCGCGACTAGCGGATGAGCAGTTCTTC. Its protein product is CASSLSSRLADEQFF.

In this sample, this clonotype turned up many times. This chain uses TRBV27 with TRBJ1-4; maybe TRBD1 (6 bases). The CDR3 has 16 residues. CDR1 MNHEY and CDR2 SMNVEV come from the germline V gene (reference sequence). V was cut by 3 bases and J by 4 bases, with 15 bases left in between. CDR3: CASSFYRIGGNEKLFF. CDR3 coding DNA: TGTGCCAGCAGTTTTTATAGGATAGGGGGTAATGAAAAACTGTTTTTT.

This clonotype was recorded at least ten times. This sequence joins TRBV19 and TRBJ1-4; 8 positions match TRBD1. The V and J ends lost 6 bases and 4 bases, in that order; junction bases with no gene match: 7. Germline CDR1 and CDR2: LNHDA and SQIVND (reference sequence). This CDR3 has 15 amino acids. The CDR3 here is CASSPWTGLNEKLFF. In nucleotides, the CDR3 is TGTGCCAGTAGCCCGTGGACAGGGCTTAATGAAAAACTGTTTTTT.

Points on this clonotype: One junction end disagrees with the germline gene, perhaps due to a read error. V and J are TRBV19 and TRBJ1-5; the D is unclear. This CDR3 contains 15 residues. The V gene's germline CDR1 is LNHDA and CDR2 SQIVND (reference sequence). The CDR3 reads CASSMGGYSKQPQHF. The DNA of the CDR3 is TGTGCCAGTAGTATGGGCGGTTATAGCAAACAGCCCCAGCATTTT.

The chain's CDR3 is CASSLTGAVQKTQYF. CDR3 nucleotides: TGTGCCAGCAGCTTAACAGGGGCAGTTCAAAAGACCCAGTACTTC. The chain joins TRBV7-6 to TRBJ2-5; 7 positions match TRBD1. Germline V CDR1 and CDR2: SGHVS, FNYEAQ. J was trimmed by 6 bases and V by 2 bases; bases with no gene match: 9. The CDR3 is 15 amino acids.

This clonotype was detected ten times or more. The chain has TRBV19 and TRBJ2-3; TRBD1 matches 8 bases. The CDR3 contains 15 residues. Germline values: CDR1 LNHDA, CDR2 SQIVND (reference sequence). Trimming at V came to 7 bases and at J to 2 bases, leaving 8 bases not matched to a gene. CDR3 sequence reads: CASTPGGFITDTQYF. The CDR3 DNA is TGTGCCAGTACCCCAGGGGGCTTCATCACAGATACGCAGTATTTT.

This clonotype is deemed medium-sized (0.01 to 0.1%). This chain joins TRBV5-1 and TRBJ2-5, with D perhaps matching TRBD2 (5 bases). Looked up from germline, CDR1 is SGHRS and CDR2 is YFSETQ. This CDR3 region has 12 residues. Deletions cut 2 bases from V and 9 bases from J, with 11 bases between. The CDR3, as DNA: TGCGCCAGCAGCTTCCCCCCCGGGGCCCAGTACTTC. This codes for CASSFPPGAQYF. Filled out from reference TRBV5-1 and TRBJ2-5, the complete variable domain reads KAGVTQTPRYLIKTRGQQVTLSCSPISGHRSVSWYQQTPGQGLQFLFEYFSETQRNKGNFPGRFSGRQFSNSRSEMNVSTLELGDSALYLCASSFPPGAQYFGPGTRLLVL.

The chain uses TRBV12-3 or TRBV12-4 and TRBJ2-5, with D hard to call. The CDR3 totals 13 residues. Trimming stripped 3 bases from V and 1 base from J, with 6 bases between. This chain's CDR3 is CASSFSPQETQYF. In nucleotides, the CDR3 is TGTGCCAGCAGTTTTTCCCCCCAAGAGACCCAGTACTTC.

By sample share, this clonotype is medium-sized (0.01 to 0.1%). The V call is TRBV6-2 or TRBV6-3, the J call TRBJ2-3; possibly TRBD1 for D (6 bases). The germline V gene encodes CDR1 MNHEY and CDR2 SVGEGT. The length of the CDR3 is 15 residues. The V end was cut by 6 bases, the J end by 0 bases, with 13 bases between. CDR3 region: CASSPGEASTDTQYF. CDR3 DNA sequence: TGTGCCAGCAGCCCAGGGGAAGCTAGCACAGATACGCAGTATTTT.